These 28 T cell receptor beta chains share one sample of origin, sequenced in a study of cytomegalovirus exposure and HLA in healthy donors (dated by TCRdb to the late 2010s). Library preparation employed the immunoSEQ multiplex PCR assay. The multiplex PCR relied on a mix of 60 forward primers for TCR Vbeta segments and 13 reverse primers for TCR Jbeta segments. As stored in TCRdb, this immuneACCESS dataset retains in-frame rearrangements with V and J assigned. A fraction of the clones does not appear; measured against another copy, unresolved V genes explain less than half of the discrepancy, and the remainder lacks a known reason. Counted in this sample were about 200,000 clones; around 79% of them appeared once. Nearly 0.4% of the sample is held by the ten biggest clonotypes. Sequences were obtained from PBMCs. The receptors here all came from a male donor in good health and CMV-seropositive.

The chain is built from TRBV9 and TRBJ2-5; the D gene is possibly TRBD2 (5 bases). Germline assignment: CDR1 SGDLS and CDR2 YYNGEE. V was trimmed by 0 bases and J by 6 bases, leaving 15 bases between them. The CDR3 totals 15 residues. DNA for the CDR3: TGTGCCAGCAGCGTAGCAAGCGGTCCCACGCAGACCCAGTACTTC. This encodes CASSVASGPTQTQYF.

The V and J genes are TRBV6-5 and TRBJ2-7; D gene ambiguous. CDR3 length: 11 amino acids. Germline CDR1 MNHEY, CDR2 SVGAGI. The ends were cut back, 4 bases at V and 4 bases at J, with 5 bases in the middle. This chain's CDR3 is CASSFRYEQYF. For the CDR3, the DNA is TGTGCCAGCAGTTTTCGGTACGAGCAGTACTTC.

The chain combines TRBV5-6 with TRBJ2-4; TRBD2 might be the D (6 bases). The V gene's germline CDR1 is SGHDT and CDR2 YYEEEE. V was cut by 0 bases and J by 7 bases, with 11 bases left in between. There are 14 residues in the CDR3. The CDR3 sequence is CASSLGIGGNIQYF. The CDR3 DNA reads as TGTGCCAGCAGCTTGGGGATTGGGGGGAACATTCAGTACTTC.

This chain links TRBV27 with TRBJ2-2; TRBD2 agrees at 9 bases. The CDR3 extends over 17 amino acids. V gave up 5 bases and J gave up 1 base; unmatched junction bases: 8. Germline V gene sequence: CDR1 MNHEY, CDR2 SMNVEV (reference sequence). CDR3 protein: CASSPLGTSLNTGELFF. DNA for the CDR3: TGTGCCAGCAGTCCCCTCGGGACTAGCCTGAACACCGGGGAGCTGTTTTTT.

The V call is TRBV7-2, the J call TRBJ1-1; D perhaps matches TRBD1 (6 bases). CDR3 length: 15 amino acids. Germline loops: CDR1 SGHTA, CDR2 FQGNSA. The germline V and J ends were trimmed by 3 bases and 1 base, with 12 bases remaining between them. As DNA, the CDR3 is TGTGCCAGCAGCTTTCCTGACAGGCCGAACACTGAAGCTTTCTTT. The encoded protein is CASSFPDRPNTEAFF.

This chain uses TRBV9 with TRBJ2-2, with 7 nucleotides matching TRBD2. Trimming cost V 0 bases and J 6 bases; bases outside gene matches: 8. Per the germline V gene, CDR1 is SGDLS and CDR2 is YYNGEE. The CDR3 runs to 16 residues. The CDR3 nucleotides are TGTGCCAGCAGCGTAGCTACGTGGGGGGGTGCCGGGGAGCTGTTTTTT. This encodes CASSVATWGGAGELFF.

V is TRBV5-4 and J is TRBJ2-7; 8 bases match TRBD2. CDR3 length: 13 residues. In germline, CDR1 is SGHNT, CDR2 YYREEE (reference sequence). J gave up 6 bases and V 5 bases, and 7 bases lay outside the gene matches. CDR3 region: CASRLGRGIEQYF. As DNA, the CDR3 is TGTGCCAGCAGGCTCGGGAGGGGGATCGAGCAGTACTTC.

The chain is built from TRBV19 and TRBJ2-1, with 8 bases aligning to TRBD1. The CDR3 sequence is 17 residues long. The V segment lost 4 bases and the J segment 2 bases; nucleotides outside the gene matches: 10. Germline V lookup: CDR1 LNHDA, CDR2 SQIVND (reference sequence). The CDR3 DNA sequence: TGTGCCAGTAGTAGAACTTTCAGGGGGCCCCCCTACAATGAGCAGTTCTTC. Encoded protein: CASSRTFRGPPYNEQFF.

The CDR3, as DNA: TGTGCCAGCGGCGGGACAGGGGGGGCTGAAGCTTTCTTT. The encoded protein is CASGGTGGAEAFF. The chain combines TRBV6-1 with TRBJ1-1; TRBD1 matches 11 bases. This CDR3 has 13 amino acids. Germline lookup yields CDR1 MNHNS and CDR2 SASEGT. V lost 8 bases and J lost 6; bases outside the gene matches: 5.

The V call is TRBV7-2, the J call TRBJ1-5; TRBD1 matches at 9 bases. V dropped 5 bases and J dropped 4; count of bases not matched to a gene: 15. The CDR3 contains 18 residues. Germline loops: CDR1 SGHTA, CDR2 FQGNSA. The CDR3 region has the DNA TGTGCCAGCAGCCGCGGGACAGGGTCCATATATGGGAATCAGCCCCAGCATTTT. Residues: CASSRGTGSIYGNQPQHF.

The CDR3 loop is CSGSPPGQDKRTGTQHF. The CDR3 DNA sequence: TGCAGCGGTAGCCCCCCGGGACAGGACAAACGGACGGGGACCCAGCATTTT. This chain connects TRBV29-1 to TRBJ1-5, with 8 bases identical to TRBD1. The CDR3 is made up of 17 amino acids. CDR1 SQVTM and CDR2 ANQGSEA come from the germline V gene. V shed 7 bases, J shed 11 bases, and the junction held 25 bases outside the gene matches.

J is TRBJ2-2 and V is TRBV28, with D possibly being TRBD2 (6 bases). Between the trimmed V and J ends, which lost 7 bases and 4 bases, there was a span of 13 bases. This CDR3 region has 14 residues. From germline, CDR1 is MDHEN and CDR2 SYDVKM. CDR3 in DNA: TGTGCCAGCACTATGACTAGTTCCACCGGGGAGCTGTTTTTT. Amino acid sequence: CASTMTSSTGELFF.

This chain connects TRBV28 to TRBJ2-3; 16 nucleotides match TRBD2. This CDR3 contains 17 residues. The ends lost 4 bases at V and 6 bases at J; junction bases unmatched: 7. Germline CDR1 is MDHEN and CDR2 is SYDVKM. CDR3 region: CASSSPGLAGGWDTQYF. The CDR3 region has the DNA TGTGCCAGCAGTTCCCCGGGACTAGCGGGAGGGTGGGATACGCAGTATTTT.

This clone was seen only a few times. The V call is TRBV7-2, the J call TRBJ2-2; D remains ambiguous. V shed 5 bases and J shed 1 base, with 11 bases lying between them. The CDR3 runs 15 residues. CDR1 is SGHTA and CDR2 is FQGNSA in the germline V gene. CDR3 loop: CASSPTGMNTGELFF. For the CDR3, the DNA is TGTGCCAGCAGCCCGACGGGTATGAACACCGGGGAGCTGTTTTTT. The entire variable domain, with the rest obtained from reference TRBV7-2 and TRBJ2-2, is as follows: GAGVSQSPSNKVTEKGKDVELRCDPISGHTALYWYRQSLGQGLEFLIYFQGNSAPDKSGLPSDRFSAERTGGSVSTLTIQRTQQEDSAVYLCASSPTGMNTGELFFGEGSRLTVL.

The chain employs TRBV4-1 and TRBJ1-1; a weak D match, TRBD1 (6 bases). The V end lost 0 bases, the J end lost 5 bases, and 19 bases lay between the germline ends. This CDR3 region has 17 residues. From germline, CDR1 is MGHRA and CDR2 YSYEKL. The CDR3 DNA sequence: TGCGCCAGCAGCCAAGAACCAGGGGTTGAGGTACGTACTGAAGCTTTCTTT. Amino acids: CASSQEPGVEVRTEAFF.

This clone was picked up a small number of times. The chain couples TRBV28 to TRBJ2-1; D possibly corresponds to TRBD1 (5 bases). The germline V gene has CDR1 MDHEN and CDR2 SYDVKM. CDR3 size: 15 residues. Between the trimmed V and J ends, which lost 6 bases and 0 bases, there was a span of 12 bases. The CDR3 nucleotides are TGTGCCAGCAGAACAGGAGCGAGCTCCTACAATGAGCAGTTCTTC. Amino acid sequence: CASRTGASSYNEQFF. Together with reference TRBV28 and TRBJ2-1, the CDR3 gives the full variable domain: DVKVTQSSRYLVKRTGEKVFLECVQDMDHENMFWYRQDPGLGLRLIYFSYDVKMKEKGDIPEGYSVSREKKERFSLILESASTNQTSMYLCASRTGASSYNEQFFGPGTRLTVL.

The chain joins TRBV6-6 to TRBJ2-7, with D unresolved. In germline, CDR1 is MNHNY, CDR2 SVGAGI (reference sequence). The CDR3 sequence is 14 residues long. Trimming removed 3 bases from V and 4 bases from J, with 13 bases in between. The CDR3 nucleotides are TGTGCCAGCAGTTATGGTCAGGAAATTTACGAGCAGTACTTC. Its translation is CASSYGQEIYEQYF.

The chain has TRBV6-6 and TRBJ2-7, with D tentatively TRBD2 (7 bases). Trimming removed 4 bases from V and 3 bases from J, with 16 bases in between. There are 15 residues in the CDR3. Germline V CDR1 and CDR2: MNHNY, SVGAGI (reference sequence). The CDR3 reads CASSWEGGVSYEQYF. The CDR3 DNA reads TGTGCCAGCAGTTGGGAAGGGGGGGTGAGCTACGAGCAGTACTTC.

The V gene is TRBV27, the J gene TRBJ1-1; no clear D gene. The ends were cut back, 7 bases at V and 2 bases at J, with 11 bases in the middle. The V gene's germline CDR1 is MNHEY and CDR2 SMNVEV (reference sequence). CDR3 size: 13 residues. The CDR3 bases are TGTGCCAGCAAGCTGAGCGTTAACACTGAAGCTTTCTTT. It specifies CASKLSVNTEAFF.

The CDR3 DNA sequence: TGTGCCAGCAGTTACGCTAGCGGGAACCAAGAGACCCAGTACTTC. Encoded protein: CASSYASGNQETQYF. The rearrangement joins TRBV6-5 to TRBJ2-5; 9 nucleotides agree with TRBD2. The germline V gene encodes CDR1 MNHEY and CDR2 SVGAGI. V shed 2 bases, J shed 0 bases, and the junction held 1 base outside the gene matches. The CDR3 is made up of 15 amino acids.

The J gene is TRBJ1-3, the V gene TRBV6-5; D remains unclear. Germline V CDR1 and CDR2: MNHEY, SVGAGI. The CDR3 is 15 residues long. V gave up 4 bases and J gave up 0 bases, with 10 bases separating them. The CDR3 protein is CASSSFEGSGNTIYF. CDR3 sequence (DNA): TGTGCCAGCAGTTCCTTTGAGGGCTCTGGAAACACCATATATTTT.

This CDR3 reads CASSFTFEADTQYF. DNA for the CDR3: TGCGCCAGCAGCTTTACGTTTGAGGCAGATACGCAGTATTTT. V gene TRBV5-1 combines with J gene TRBJ2-3, with no clear D. Germline CDR1 reads SGHRS; CDR2 reads YFSETQ. The ends were cut back, 2 bases at V and 4 bases at J, with 11 bases in the middle. The CDR3 is 14 amino acids. The complete variable domain, with remaining parts taken from reference TRBV5-1 and TRBJ2-3, reads KAGVTQTPRYLIKTRGQQVTLSCSPISGHRSVSWYQQTPGQGLQFLFEYFSETQRNKGNFPGRFSGRQFSNSRSEMNVSTLELGDSALYLCASSFTFEADTQYFGPGTRLTVL.

CDR3 protein: CASSLREGRTDTQYF. The CDR3 DNA reads as TGTGCCAGCAGCTTAAGGGAGGGGCGCACAGATACGCAGTATTTT. The chain combines TRBV11-2 with TRBJ2-3; 7 bases match TRBD2. V shed 2 bases, J shed 1 base, and the junction held 3 bases outside the gene matches. CDR1 SGHAT and CDR2 FQNNGV come from the germline V gene. This CDR3 spans 15 amino acids.

This clone appeared once. The chain combines TRBV9 with TRBJ2-7; D unclear. The CDR3 has 14 amino acids. In germline, CDR1 is SGDLS, CDR2 YYNGEE. Trimming removed 4 bases at V and 8 bases at J, with 19 bases between. This CDR3 is CASSTSDNHRQQYF. The DNA for the CDR3 is TGTGCCAGCAGCACCTCCGACAACCACCGCCAGCAGTACTTC.

The table lists this clone with a few counts. The junction departs from germline at one end; a sequencing error may be responsible. This rearrangement joins TRBV7-7 to TRBJ2-2, with 7 positions matching TRBD1. The CDR3 sequence is 17 residues long. Germline loops: CDR1 SSHAT, CDR2 FNYEAQ (reference sequence). CDR3 bases: TGTGCTAGCAGCTTACCGCGACAGGGTTCGAACACCGGGGAGCTGTTTTTT. It specifies CASSLPRQGSNTGELFF.

The gene calls are TRBV7-9 and TRBJ2-5; weak D call: TRBD1 (5 bases). The CDR3 sequence is 13 residues long. CDR1 is SEHNR and CDR2 is FQNEAQ in the germline V gene (reference sequence). Trimming removed 0 bases at V and 4 bases at J, with 6 bases between. In DNA, the CDR3 is TGTGCCAGCAGCTTAGCACAGGTAGAGACCCAGTACTTC. Translation: CASSLAQVETQYF.

The chain carries TRBV28 and TRBJ1-1, with TRBD1 as a possible D gene (5 bases). Germline loops: CDR1 MDHEN, CDR2 SYDVKM. This CDR3 region has 14 residues. V shed 6 bases and J shed 4 bases, with 15 bases lying between them. CDR3 nucleotides: TGTGCCAGCAGCCCATGGGGGGGGAGCACTGAAGCTTTCTTT. Residues: CASSPWGGSTEAFF.

CDR3 bases: TGCGCCAGCAGCGCGGACAGGGCCTCCGAGTACTTC. Protein sequence: CASSADRASEYF. V usage is TRBV5-1 and J usage is TRBJ2-7, with 8 bases fitting TRBD1. CDR3 length: 12 residues. Losses at the gene ends were 4 bases for V and 11 bases for J; bases not matched to a gene: 8. Germline V CDR1 and CDR2: SGHRS, YFSETQ.